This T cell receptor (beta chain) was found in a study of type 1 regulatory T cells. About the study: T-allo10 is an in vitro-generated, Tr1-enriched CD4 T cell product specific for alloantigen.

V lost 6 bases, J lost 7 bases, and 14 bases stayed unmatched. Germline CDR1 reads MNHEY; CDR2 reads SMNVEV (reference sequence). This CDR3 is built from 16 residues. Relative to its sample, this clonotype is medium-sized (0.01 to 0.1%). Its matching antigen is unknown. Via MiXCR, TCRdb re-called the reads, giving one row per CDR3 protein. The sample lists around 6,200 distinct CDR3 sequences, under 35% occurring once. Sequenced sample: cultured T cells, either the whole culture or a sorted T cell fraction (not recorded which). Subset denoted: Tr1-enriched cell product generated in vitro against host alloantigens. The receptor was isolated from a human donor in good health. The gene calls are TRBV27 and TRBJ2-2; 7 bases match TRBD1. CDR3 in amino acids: CASSPKPGQLIGELFF. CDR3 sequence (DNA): TGTGCCAGCAGCCCCAAACCGGGACAGCTAATCGGGGAGCTGTTTTTT.